The source of this T cell receptor beta chain is a study of shared clonotypes between healthy human individuals. V dropped 3 bases and J dropped 4; count of bases not matched to a gene: 7. The CDR3 is 16 amino acids. Looked up from germline, CDR1 is MGHDK and CDR2 is SYGVNS. The deep-level immunoSEQ assay was used. Measured with immunoSEQ multiplex PCR; TCRdb has only the in-frame clones, and not every one. This sample has around 2.5 million clones, with 93% found just once. The study drew all its donors from Caucasian adults living in Nashville, Tennessee. The chain uses TRBV25-1 and TRBJ2-1, with TRBD2 matching over 9 bases. The source material was naive CD4+ T cells from PBMCs. Subset indicated: CD45RA+ positively selected. The origin of this receptor is a man aged 18 to 30 in good health. Some clones in this sample may be carry-over from other donors' samples. CDR3 coding DNA: TGTGCCAGCAGTGAGAATCTAGCGGGAAGTTACAATGAGCAGTTCTTC. Translation: CASSENLAGSYNEQFF.